Included here is one TCR beta chain sequence, with context. Its antigen is not known. Likely unrecorded immune exposures existed in these nominally healthy donors. A multiplex PCR was run with 60 Vbeta primers and 13 Jbeta primers. Generated by immunoSEQ multiplex PCR, the TCRdb table keeps only in-frame clones and is missing some. The sample has over 110,000 clones, 80% seen once. Trimming took off 0 bases at V and 2 bases at J, with 9 bases between the two ends. The CDR3 length is 15 residues. CDR1 is SGHRS and CDR2 is YFSETQ in the germline V gene. This entry belongs to a study of cytomegalovirus exposure and HLA in healthy donors. Findings and limits, study-wide: By HLA locus, TCR association rates varied in a later analysis, with DRB1 showing the most and HLA-C the fewest. Despite most TCR sequences being rare, some public TCRs occurred in many donors. Altogether, about 160 TCR beta chains were recorded as cytomegalovirus-associated.

This chain connects TRBV5-1 to TRBJ1-3; D unresolved. This receptor was obtained from a middle-aged man in good health and CMV-seronegative. The sequenced sample consisted of PBMCs. The CDR3 spells CASSLGVFTGNTIYF. For the CDR3, the DNA is TGCGCCAGCAGCTTGGGAGTCTTTACTGGAAACACCATATATTTT.